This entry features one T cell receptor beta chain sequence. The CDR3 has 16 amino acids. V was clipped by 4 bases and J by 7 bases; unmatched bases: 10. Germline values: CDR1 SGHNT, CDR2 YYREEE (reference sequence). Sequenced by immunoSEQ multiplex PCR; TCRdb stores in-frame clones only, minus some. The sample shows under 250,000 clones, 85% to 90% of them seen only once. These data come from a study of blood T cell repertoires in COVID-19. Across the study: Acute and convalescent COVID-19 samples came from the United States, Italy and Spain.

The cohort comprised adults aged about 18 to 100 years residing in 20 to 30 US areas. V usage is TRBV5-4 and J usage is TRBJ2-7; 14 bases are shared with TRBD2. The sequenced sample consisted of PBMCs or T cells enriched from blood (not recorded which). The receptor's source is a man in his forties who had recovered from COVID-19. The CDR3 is CASSPGLAGAQKEQYF. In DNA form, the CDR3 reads TGTGCCAGCAGCCCGGGACTAGCGGGGGCCCAGAAAGAGCAGTACTTC.